The 30 T cell receptor beta chains presented below share a single source sample, sequenced in a study of CD8+ T cells in alopecia areata. Treatment in this sample: oral pan-JAK inhibitor, 5-10 mg twice daily. Investigators isolated RNA and reverse transcribed it into cDNA to act as the sequencing template. The data were produced by immunoSEQ multiplex PCR, yet TCRdb's version contains in-frame clones alone and is incomplete. The table records about 97,000 clones, just under 60% of them present only once. The input for sequencing was CD8+ T cells sorted from blood, taken between weeks 55 and 70, from a patient treated with tofacitinib. These receptors came from a human donor with alopecia areata.

The chain employs TRBV6-5 and TRBJ1-2, with unresolved D. CDR1 is MNHEY, CDR2 SVGAGI, per germline. This CDR3 is 13 amino acids long. The V end was cut by 5 bases, the J end by 6 bases, with 13 bases between. CDR3 sequence: CASSGLGRNGYTF. CDR3 nucleotide sequence: TGTGCCAGCAGTGGTTTGGGTCGTAATGGCTACACCTTC.

This rearrangement joins TRBV4-1 to TRBJ2-7, with TRBD1 matching 7 bases. There are 15 residues in the CDR3. Germline V lookup: CDR1 MGHRA, CDR2 YSYEKL. With V trimmed by 2 bases and J by 6 bases, 10 bases remained unmatched. CDR3: CASSQRQGQVREQYF. The CDR3 DNA sequence: TGCGCCAGCAGCCAAAGACAGGGCCAGGTGCGCGAGCAGTACTTC.

This clone was observed a handful of times. Written as DNA, the CDR3 is TGTGCCATCAGTGATGTAACAGGGCATAGCAATCAGCCCCAGCATTTT. Protein sequence: CAISDVTGHSNQPQHF. This chain connects TRBV10-3 to TRBJ1-5; maybe TRBD1 (6 bases). CDR1 and CDR2 (germline): ENHRY, SYGVKD. The CDR3 extends over 16 amino acids. Trimming pared 3 bases from V and 0 bases from J, leaving 12 bases between.

Here the CDR3 reads CASSLGSYYGYTF. The CDR3 nucleotides are TGTGCCAGCAGCTTAGGGAGTTACTATGGCTACACCTTC. J is TRBJ1-2 and V is TRBV7-9; D gene ambiguous. The length of the CDR3 is 13 residues. The germline V gene has CDR1 SEHNR and CDR2 FQNEAQ (reference sequence). The V gene lost 1 base and the J gene lost 3 bases, with 6 bases spanning the gap.

The V gene is TRBV9, the J gene TRBJ1-5; D remains unclear. Between the trimmed V and J ends, which lost 6 bases and 9 bases, there was a span of 13 bases. This CDR3 comprises 12 residues. Germline V CDR1 and CDR2: SGDLS, YYNGEE. The CDR3, as DNA: TGTGCCAGCAAGATCAAGCCACGGCCCCAGCATTTT. Translated: CASKIKPRPQHF. Filled out from reference TRBV9 and TRBJ1-5, the complete variable domain reads DSGVTQTPKHLITATGQRVTLRCSPRSGDLSVYWYQQSLDQGLQFLIQYYNGEERAKGNILERFSAQQFPDLHSELNLSSLELGDSALYFCASKIKPRPQHFGDGTRLSIL.

CDR3 DNA: TGTGCCAGCAGCTTAGGACGGGGTACTACAGATACGCAGTATTTT. It specifies CASSLGRGTTDTQYF. The chain couples TRBV7-9 to TRBJ2-3; maybe TRBD2 (5 bases). V was clipped by 1 base and J by 3 bases, with 11 bases between them. This CDR3 comprises 15 residues. CDR1 is SEHNR and CDR2 is FQNEAQ in the germline V gene (reference sequence). Full variable domain (outside the CDR3, taken from reference TRBV7-9 and TRBJ2-3): DTGVSQNPRHKITKRGQNVTFRCDPISEHNRLYWYRQTLGQGPEFLTYFQNEAQLEKSRLLSDRFSAERPKGSFSTLEIQRTEQGDSAMYLCASSLGRGTTDTQYFGPGTRLTVL.

This clone was observed a handful of times. The sample holds other DNA sequences that translate to the same CDR3. The chain couples TRBV6-5 to TRBJ2-7; D remains unclear. The CDR3 loop spans 14 amino acids. Trimming took off 0 bases at V and 2 bases at J, with 8 bases between the two ends. Germline CDR1 reads MNHEY; CDR2 reads SVGAGI. CDR3 DNA: TGTGCCAGCAGTTACTCGGGTCGTACCTACGAGCAGTACTTC. This translates into CASSYSGRTYEQYF.

Written as DNA, the CDR3 is TGTGCCAGCAGCTTGCAGTTGGGACTAAGTAATGAAAAACTGTTTTTT. Its translation is CASSLQLGLSNEKLFF. The chain employs TRBV5-6 and TRBJ1-4; D possibly corresponds to TRBD1 (5 bases). Germline V lookup: CDR1 SGHDT, CDR2 YYEEEE. This CDR3 has 16 amino acids. V gave up 1 base and J gave up 4 bases, with 14 bases separating them.

This clone was detected only a few times. The V and J genes are TRBV2 and TRBJ1-5; D is undetermined. Germline CDR1 SNHLY, CDR2 FYNNEI. This CDR3 comprises 12 residues. V lost 2 bases to trimming and J lost 7 bases, with 6 bases between them. CDR3 sequence: CASSENQQPQHF. As DNA, the CDR3 is TGTGCCAGCAGTGAAAACCAACAGCCCCAGCATTTT.

This clone was seen a single time. Sequence at one end of the junction differs from germline and may be a read error. The chain joins TRBV13 to TRBJ2-7; the match to TRBD1 covers 10 bases. There are 14 residues in the CDR3. CDR1 PRHDT and CDR2 FYEKMQ come from the germline V gene (reference sequence). The CDR3 DNA sequence: TGTGCCAGCAGCCTAGGACAGGGGGAATACGAGCAGTACTTC. Its translation is CASSLGQGEYEQYF.

The chain joins TRBV7-2 to TRBJ1-1, with 7 bases that match TRBD1. The germline CDR1 and CDR2 sequences are SGHTA and FQGNSA. V shed 8 bases, J shed 0 bases, and the junction held 6 bases outside the gene matches. This CDR3 is 14 amino acids long. CDR3 protein: CASGAGGVNTEAFF. Here the CDR3 DNA reads TGTGCCAGCGGGGCAGGGGGTGTGAACACTGAAGCTTTCTTT.

A few counts support this clone. The chain recombines TRBV14 with TRBJ2-1, with D tentatively TRBD1 (6 bases). From germline, CDR1 is SGHDN and CDR2 FVKESK. This CDR3 has 16 residues. V lost 4 bases and J 0 bases, leaving 13 bases between the germline ends. In DNA, the CDR3 is TGTGCCAGCAGCCTACAGGGAGTCAGCTCCTACAATGAGCAGTTCTTC. The encoded protein is CASSLQGVSSYNEQFF.

This clone has more than one count but fewer than ten. J is TRBJ1-6 and V is TRBV15; D gene ambiguous. Between the trimmed V and J ends, which lost 8 bases and 7 bases, there was a span of 6 bases. Germline CDR1 and CDR2: LNHNV and YYDKDF (reference sequence). The CDR3 runs to 11 residues. The CDR3: CATGENSPLHF. CDR3 DNA sequence: TGTGCCACCGGAGAAAATTCACCCCTCCACTTT.

This chain uses TRBV6-5 with TRBJ2-7; D possibly corresponds to TRBD2 (5 bases). CDR3 length: 15 residues. Per germline, CDR1 MNHEY and CDR2 SVGAGI. Trimming shortened V by 0 bases and J by 3 bases, and 12 bases separated the two germline ends. CDR3 nucleotides: TGTGCCAGCAGTTACTCGAGTGAGGGCGGCTACGAGCAGTACTTC. Translating gives CASSYSSEGGYEQYF.

The rearrangement links TRBV5-8 to TRBJ2-5; the D gene is possibly TRBD1 (6 bases). This CDR3 spans 15 amino acids. Trimming removed 4 bases from V and 5 bases from J, with 18 bases in between. Germline loops: CDR1 SGHTS, CDR2 YDEGEE. CDR3 loop: CASSMRTAQRETQYF. The CDR3 DNA follows: TGTGCCAGCAGCATGAGGACAGCGCAGAGGGAGACCCAGTACTTC.

This clone was seen only a few times. V and J are TRBV4-2 and TRBJ2-3; perhaps TRBD2 as D (6 bases). CDR1 and CDR2 from the germline V gene are LGHNA and YNFKEQ. V lost 0 bases and J 0 bases, leaving 10 bases between the germline ends. CDR3 length: 16 amino acids. The CDR3 DNA reads as TGTGCCAGCAGCCAAGATCCTAGCGTCAGCACAGATACGCAGTATTTT. Protein sequence: CASSQDPSVSTDTQYF.

This chain links TRBV29-1 with TRBJ2-1, with 9 bases matching TRBD1. Germline-derived CDR1 and CDR2 are SQVTM and ANQGSEA. The CDR3 sequence is 14 residues long. V lost 0 bases to trimming and J lost 8 bases; unmatched junction nucleotides: 5. The DNA of the CDR3 is TGCAGCGTTGAAGAGGGGACAGGGTCGGATGAGCAGTTCTTC. Protein: CSVEEGTGSDEQFF.

V is TRBV4-2 and J is TRBJ1-1; D possibly corresponds to TRBD1 (6 bases). The length of the CDR3 is 16 residues. CDR1 LGHNA and CDR2 YNFKEQ come from the germline V gene. V dropped 1 base and J dropped 0 bases, with 12 bases sitting between them. The CDR3 loop is CASSQGTAQMNTEAFF. CDR3 bases: TGTGCCAGCAGCCAAGGGACAGCCCAGATGAACACTGAAGCTTTCTTT.

The chain combines TRBV6-5 with TRBJ2-1; 7 positions agree with TRBD2. This CDR3 is 15 amino acids long. After removal of 2 bases from V and 6 bases from J, the junction contained 7 bases not matched to a gene. The germline gives CDR1 MNHEY, CDR2 SVGAGI. This CDR3 is CASSYEGLRGNEQFF. CDR3 sequence (DNA): TGTGCCAGCAGTTACGAGGGACTACGAGGCAATGAGCAGTTCTTC.

This chain joins TRBV29-1 and TRBJ2-3; D call uncertain. This CDR3 has 11 amino acids. Germline CDR1 SQVTM, CDR2 ANQGSEA. V was shortened by 6 bases and J by 3 bases, with 7 bases between the two germline ends. CDR3 amino acids: CSVERTDTQYF. The CDR3 nucleotides are TGCAGCGTCGAGAGAACAGATACGCAGTATTTT.

The chain has TRBV5-1 and TRBJ1-2, with 7 bases identical to TRBD1. This CDR3 spans 21 amino acids. The V gene's germline CDR1 is SGHRS and CDR2 YFSETQ. Unmatched junction bases numbered 24, after V lost 0 bases and J lost 4 bases. The CDR3 loop reads CASSLAHLQVPGQRCPYGYTF. CDR3 sequence (DNA): TGCGCCAGCAGCTTGGCCCACCTTCAAGTCCCGGGACAGCGATGTCCCTATGGCTACACCTTC. The complete variable domain, with remaining parts taken from reference TRBV5-1 and TRBJ1-2, reads KAGVTQTPRYLIKTRGQQVTLSCSPISGHRSVSWYQQTPGQGLQFLFEYFSETQRNKGNFPGRFSGRQFSNSRSEMNVSTLELGDSALYLCASSLAHLQVPGQRCPYGYTFGSGTRLTVV.

This clone was detected only a few times. This chain uses TRBV27 with TRBJ2-5; 14 bases are shared with TRBD2. The CDR3 runs 18 residues. In germline, CDR1 is MNHEY, CDR2 SMNVEV (reference sequence). J was trimmed by 1 base and V by 6 bases; bases with no gene match: 10. CDR3 in amino acids: CASSRGTSGGLIQETQYF. The CDR3 bases are TGTGCCAGCAGCCGCGGGACTAGCGGGGGCCTAATCCAAGAGACCCAGTACTTC.

This clone was seen just once. The gene calls are TRBV19 and TRBJ1-1; a weak D match, TRBD1 (5 bases). The CDR3 spans 13 residues. Germline-derived CDR1 and CDR2 are LNHDA and SQIVND (reference sequence). V lost 1 base and J lost 6, with 9 bases in between. CDR3 nucleotides: TGTGCCAGTAGTATAGTGGGGGGGTCTGAAGCTTTCTTT. This translates into CASSIVGGSEAFF.

The genes are TRBV7-9 and TRBJ1-2, with 8 bases fitting TRBD1. Looked up from germline, CDR1 is SEHNR and CDR2 is FQNEAQ (reference sequence). This CDR3 contains 15 residues. The J segment lost 4 bases and the V segment lost 4 bases, leaving 8 bases of the junction unmatched. The CDR3 is CASSYVDRASYGYTF. CDR3 bases: TGTGCCAGCAGCTACGTGGACAGGGCTTCCTATGGCTACACCTTC.

The chain joins TRBV27 to TRBJ2-1; 13 bases align to TRBD2. Germline values: CDR1 MNHEY, CDR2 SMNVEV (reference sequence). This CDR3 has 15 amino acids. Trimming removed 6 bases from V and 8 bases from J; junction bases left unmatched: 7. CDR3 DNA: TGTGCCAGCAGCCCCACTAGCGGGGGGGCTTATGAGCAGTTCTTC. Protein: CASSPTSGGAYEQFF.

This clone was seen only a few times. Sequence at one end of the junction differs from germline and may be a read error. CDR3 sequence reads: CASSQDVGDDPDTQYF. DNA of the CDR3: TGTGCCAGCAGCCAAGATGTAGGGGACGATCCAGATACGCAGTATTTT. The chain is built from TRBV4-1 and TRBJ2-3; D is possibly TRBD1 or TRBD2 (5 bases each). CDR1 MGHRA and CDR2 YSYEKL come from the germline V gene. CDR3 length equals 16 residues.

This chain links TRBV10-1 with TRBJ2-4; 9 nucleotides align to TRBD1. Germline CDR1 reads WNHNN; CDR2 reads SYGVQD (reference sequence). The CDR3 contains 14 residues. Trimming at V came to 3 bases and at J to 6 bases, leaving 3 bases not matched to a gene. Here the CDR3 DNA reads TGCGCCAGCAGTGAAGGGACAGGGAGAAACATTCAGTACTTC. Encoded protein: CASSEGTGRNIQYF.

This chain connects TRBV7-9 to TRBJ2-5; no clear D. Per the germline V gene, CDR1 is SEHNR and CDR2 is FQNEAQ (reference sequence). The germline V and J ends were trimmed by 5 bases and 2 bases, with 6 bases remaining between them. The CDR3 length is 12 residues. CDR3 region: CASSPRQETQYF. The CDR3 region has the DNA TGTGCCAGCAGCCCCCGACAAGAGACCCAGTACTTC.

V and J are TRBV7-9 and TRBJ2-1; TRBD1 matches 9 bases. The V and J ends lost 3 bases and 5 bases, in that order; junction bases with no gene match: 5. CDR1 is SEHNR and CDR2 is FQNEAQ in the germline V gene (reference sequence). The CDR3 runs to 15 residues. DNA of the CDR3: TGTGCCAGCAGCTTCCGGGACAGGGCGAACAATGAGCAGTTCTTC. Protein: CASSFRDRANNEQFF.

The V gene is TRBV19, the J gene TRBJ2-7; TRBD2 matches at 9 bases. V was pared by 6 bases and J by 4 bases, with 10 bases of the junction left unmatched. CDR3 size: 15 residues. Germline CDR1 reads LNHDA; CDR2 reads SQIVND (reference sequence). DNA of the CDR3: TGTGCCAGTAGAACGGATGGGACTAGCCGTTACGAGCAGTACTTC. Its translation: CASRTDGTSRYEQYF.